This TCR beta chain was recovered during a study of shared clonotypes between healthy human individuals. Findings of the study overall: Despite large depth, sorted-subset datasets appeared incompletely sequenced. Sampling covered blood only; tissue repertoires likely differ. Naive CD4 clonotypes overlapped across several donors at approximately 5%.

Concerning this clone: Antigen specificity is unknown.

Deep was the level used in running the assay. TCRdb's table, derived via immunoSEQ multiplex PCR, lists solely in-frame clones and lacks some. The table shows 2,100,000 or so clones, with about 94% occurring only once. The CDR3 sequence is 15 residues long. The J segment lost 5 bases and the V segment lost 1 base, leaving 3 bases of the junction unmatched. Germline V gene sequence: CDR1 SGHRS, CDR2 YFSETQ. This sequence was found in a man between 18 and 35 years old in good health. This rearrangement joins TRBV5-1 to TRBJ2-3; 11 bases align to TRBD2. Input material: naive CD4+ T cells sorted from blood. Subset denoted: CD45RA+ positively selected. As DNA, the CDR3 is TGCGCCAGCAGCTTGCTGACTAGCGGGAAAGATACGCAGTATTTT. Amino acid sequence: CASSLLTSGKDTQYF. The whole variable domain, filled in from reference TRBV5-1 and TRBJ2-3, reads KAGVTQTPRYLIKTRGQQVTLSCSPISGHRSVSWYQQTPGQGLQFLFEYFSETQRNKGNFPGRFSGRQFSNSRSEMNVSTLELGDSALYLCASSLLTSGKDTQYFGPGTRLTVL.